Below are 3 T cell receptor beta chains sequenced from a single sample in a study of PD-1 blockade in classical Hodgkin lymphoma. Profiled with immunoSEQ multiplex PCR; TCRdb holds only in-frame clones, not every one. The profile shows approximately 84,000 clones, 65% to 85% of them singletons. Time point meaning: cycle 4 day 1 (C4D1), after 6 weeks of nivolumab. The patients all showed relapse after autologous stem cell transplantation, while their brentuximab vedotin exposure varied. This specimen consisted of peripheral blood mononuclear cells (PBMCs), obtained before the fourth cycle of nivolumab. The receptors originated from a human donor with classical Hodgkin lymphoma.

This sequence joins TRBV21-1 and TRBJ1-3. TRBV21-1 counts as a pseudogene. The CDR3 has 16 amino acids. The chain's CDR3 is CASSKDLRFSGNTIYF. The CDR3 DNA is TGTGCCAGCAGCAAAGATCTTCGGTTCTCTGGAAACACCATATATTTT.

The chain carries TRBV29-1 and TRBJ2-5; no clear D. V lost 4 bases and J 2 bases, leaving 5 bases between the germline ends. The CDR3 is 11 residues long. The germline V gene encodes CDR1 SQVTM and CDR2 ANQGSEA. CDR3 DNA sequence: TGCAGCGTTGGCAGACAAGAGACCCAGTACTTC. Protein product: CSVGRQETQYF.

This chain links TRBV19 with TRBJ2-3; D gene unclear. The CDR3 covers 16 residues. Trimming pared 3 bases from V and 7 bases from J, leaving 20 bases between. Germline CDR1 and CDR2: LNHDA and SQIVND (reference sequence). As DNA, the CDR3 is TGTGCCAGTAGTATTGGGATATCCCATGGCACGAATACGCAGTATTTT. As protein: CASSIGISHGTNTQYF.